One sample yielded the 5 T cell receptor beta chains listed below, sequenced in a study of T cells in Graves' hyperthyroidism and ophthalmopathy. The CDR3 regions of TCR beta were amplified from RNA transcripts. With the HTBI primer set, the TCR CDR3 went through a first round of RT-PCR. TCRdb fed the multiplex PCR reads into MiXCR, producing one record per CDR3 protein. Of 300,000 to 450,000 distinct CDR3 sequences in the sample, about 15% are singletons; the top ten hold more than 9.5%. Material: blood. These receptors were obtained from a woman aged 60 to 75 with Graves' hyperthyroidism.

The rearrangement uses TRBV20-1 and TRBJ2-7, with D perhaps assigned TRBD1 or TRBD2 (5 bases each). The CDR3 is 14 amino acids. CDR1 DFQATT and CDR2 SNEGSKA come from the germline V gene (reference sequence). Trimming removed 6 bases at V and 3 bases at J, with 18 bases between. The CDR3 is CSAGLASGNYEQYF. CDR3 sequence (DNA): TGCAGTGCGGGGCTGGCGAGCGGCAACTACGAGCAGTACTTC.

This clonotype has a count of ten or more. The rearrangement links TRBV18 to TRBJ2-3, with 8 bases lining up with TRBD2. There are 15 residues in the CDR3. V shed 3 bases and J 4 bases; nucleotides not matched to a gene: 6. The germline V gene has CDR1 KGHSH and CDR2 LQKENI. CDR3 nucleotides: TGTGCCAGCTCACCTTTGGCGGGAGGCGCAGATACGCAGTATTTT. Encoded protein: CASSPLAGGADTQYF.

The rearrangement links TRBV2 to TRBJ2-7; 7 bases align to TRBD1. Germline V gene sequence: CDR1 SNHLY, CDR2 FYNNEI. The CDR3 is 13 residues long. The junction had 5 bases not matched to a gene; V was cut back by 6 bases and J by 3 bases. CDR3 bases: TGTGCCAGCAGCGGGGACAGAGTCTACGAGCAGTACTTC. Translation gives CASSGDRVYEQYF. The full variable domain, completed using reference TRBV2 and TRBJ2-7, is EPEVTQTPSHQVTQMGQEVILRCVPISNHLYFYWYRQILGQKVEFLVSFYNNEISEKSEIFDDQFSVERPDGSNFTLKIRSTKLEDSAMYFCASSGDRVYEQYFGPGTRLTVT.

This clonotype appeared a few times. The V gene is TRBV19, the J gene TRBJ2-7, with D possibly matching TRBD2 (5 bases). Trimming cost V 1 base and J 7 bases, with 14 bases left between them. The V gene's germline CDR1 is LNHDA and CDR2 SQIVND (reference sequence). The CDR3 runs to 14 residues. The CDR3 reads CASSIATGGWEQYF. The CDR3 DNA follows: TGTGCCAGTAGTATAGCCACGGGCGGGTGGGAGCAGTACTTC. The full variable domain, rest sourced from reference TRBV19 and TRBJ2-7, is DGGITQSPKYLFRKEGQNVTLSCEQNLNHDAMYWYRQDPGQGLRLIYYSQIVNDFQKGDIAEGYSVSREKKESFPLTVTSAQKNPTAFYLCASSIATGGWEQYFGPGTRLTVT.

At least ten counts were recorded for this clonotype. The chain links TRBV20-1 to TRBJ2-1, with a possible D match to TRBD1 (6 bases). The CDR3 contains 15 residues. V shed 6 bases and J shed 3 bases, with 18 bases lying between them. CDR1 and CDR2 from the germline V gene are DFQATT and SNEGSKA (reference sequence). The chain's CDR3 is CSAREGVVDYNEQFF. The CDR3 nucleotides are TGCAGTGCGCGTGAGGGGGTAGTCGACTACAATGAGCAGTTCTTC.